Listed below are T cell receptor beta chains from one sample, sequenced in a study of technical replicates of blood from several donors. Some clones are missing from TCRdb's copy, which holds only in-frame ones; the method was immunoSEQ multiplex PCR. The repertoire has 75,000 or so clones, just under 95% of them found once; the top ten carry roughly 0.37%. The source material was T cells isolated from PBMCs. The receptor set was obtained from a human donor in good health. Both conserved end residues are part of each CDR3. The D gene is left open where the match is weak. The size field is filled for only some rows; it gives once, few, many or a size class.

v_call	d_call	j_call	clone_size	cdr3_aa	cdr3_nt
TRBV7-7	NA	TRBJ1-1	NA	CASSPIDRRTEAFF	TGTGCTAGCAGCCCAATAGACAGGAGGACTGAAGCTTTCTTT
TRBV5-4	TRBD2	TRBJ2-3	NA	CASSLETSGIDTQYF	TGTGCCAGCAGCTTGGAGACTAGCGGGATCGACACGCAGTATTTT
TRBV4-1	TRBD2	TRBJ2-1	NA	CASSHRAGVWNEQFF	TGCGCCAGCAGCCATCGAGCGGGAGTATGGAATGAGCAGTTCTTC
TRBV9	NA	TRBJ1-4	NA	CASSGQTEVNGELFF	TGTGCCAGCAGCGGGCAGACAGAGGTAAACGGTGAACTGTTTTTT
TRBV5-1	TRBD2	TRBJ2-1	NA	CASNLAGLVRYNEQFF	TGCGCCAGCAACTTAGCGGGACTTGTCCGCTACAATGAGCAGTTCTTC
TRBV6-1	NA	TRBJ2-5	NA	CASSRSGYQETQYF	TGTGCCAGCAGTCGGTCAGGGTACCAAGAGACCCAGTACTTC
TRBV9	NA	TRBJ2-3	NA	CASSVSITDTQYF	TGTGCCAGCAGCGTTTCTATCACAGATACGCAGTATTTT
TRBV11-2	TRBD2	TRBJ2-5	NA	CASSHSTSGKLETQYF	TGTGCCAGCAGCCACTCGACTAGCGGGAAGCTAGAGACCCAGTACTTC
TRBV27	NA	TRBJ1-5	NA	CASSFGGNQPQHF	TGTGCCAGCAGTTTCGGGGGAAATCAGCCCCAGCATTTT
TRBV9	TRBD2	TRBJ2-1	few	CASSAGLAGEQFF	TGTGCCAGCAGCGCCGGACTAGCGGGAGAGCAGTTCTTC
TRBV9	TRBD2	TRBJ2-1	NA	CASSVAGGAEEQFF	TGTGCCAGCAGCGTAGCCGGGGGGGCCGAAGAGCAGTTCTTC
TRBV21-1	NA	TRBJ1-2	NA	CASSRGIHPKHGYTF	TGTGCCAGCAGCCGGGGAATACACCCAAAGCATGGCTACACCTTC
TRBV28	TRBD2	TRBJ2-3	NA	CASSFVAGGTDTQYF	TGTGCCAGCAGTTTCGTAGCGGGGGGCACAGATACGCAGTATTTT
TRBV27	NA	TRBJ1-5	NA	CASSFLGPRVDSNQPQHF	TGTGCCAGCAGTTTTCTGGGTCCCAGGGTGGATAGCAATCAGCCCCAGCATTTT
TRBV6-6	NA	TRBJ2-7	NA	CASRTRVEQYF	TGTGCCAGCAGGACTCGTGTGGAGCAGTACTTC
TRBV6-1	NA	TRBJ2-7	NA	CASTRQTTYEQYF	TGTGCCAGCACCAGGCAGACCACCTACGAGCAGTACTTC
TRBV10-3	TRBD1	TRBJ2-6	NA	CAITKDPGQGSGANVLTF	TGTGCCATCACCAAGGACCCGGGACAGGGCTCCGGGGCCAACGTCCTGACTTTC
TRBV2	TRBD1	TRBJ1-2	NA	CASSIPDRAIYGYTF	TGTGCCAGCAGTATTCCGGACAGGGCGATCTATGGCTACACCTTC
TRBV27	TRBD2	TRBJ2-3	NA	CASSLVTSGTGDTQYF	TGTGCCAGCAGTTTGGTGACTAGCGGGACAGGAGATACGCAGTATTTT
TRBV5-4	TRBD1	TRBJ2-7	NA	CASSLAGGNEQYF	TGTGCCAGCAGCTTGGCAGGGGGCAACGAGCAGTACTTC
TRBV5-6	NA	TRBJ2-6	NA	CASSLTGWGANVLTF	TGTGCCAGCAGCTTGACAGGGTGGGGGGCCAACGTCCTGACTTTC
TRBV10-2	NA	TRBJ1-5	NA	CASTQTGHVDQPQHF	TGCGCCAGCACCCAAACCGGACACGTAGATCAGCCCCAGCATTTT
TRBV5-1	NA	TRBJ2-2	once	CATQQGNTGELFF	TGCGCCACTCAACAGGGGAACACCGGGGAGCTGTTTTTT
TRBV11-2	NA	TRBJ2-1	NA	CASSLLPGLSMQQFF	TGTGCCAGCAGCTTACTTCCGGGACTGTCAATGCAGCAGTTCTTC
TRBV28	NA	TRBJ2-2	once	CASNAFGTGELFF	TGTGCCAGCAATGCTTTCGGGACCGGGGAGCTGTTTTTT
TRBV6-4	NA	TRBJ1-5	NA	CASSAGVNQPQHF	TGTGCCAGCAGTGCAGGGGTCAATCAACCCCAGCATTTT
TRBV30	NA	TRBJ2-5	NA	CAWSGEEGTQYF	TGTGCCTGGAGTGGAGAGGAGGGGACCCAGTACTTC
TRBV28	NA	TRBJ2-2	NA	CASSFLRVSGELFF	TGTGCCAGCAGTTTCTTGAGGGTGTCTGGGGAGCTGTTTTTT
TRBV19	TRBD1	TRBJ1-5	NA	CASSPTGSNQPQHF	TGTGCCAGTAGCCCGACAGGGAGCAATCAGCCCCAGCATTTT
TRBV15	TRBD2	TRBJ2-5	NA	CATSKRGNREETQYF	TGTGCCACCAGCAAGCGGGGGAACAGGGAGGAGACCCAGTACTTC
TRBV7-2	TRBD2	TRBJ2-7	once	CASSQSGTSVYEQYF	TGTGCCAGCAGCCAATCCGGGACTAGCGTCTACGAGCAGTACTTC
TRBV11-1	NA	TRBJ2-7	NA	CASSFSSGSSYEQYF	TGTGCCAGCAGCTTTAGTAGCGGTAGCTCCTACGAGCAGTACTTC
TRBV6-5	TRBD2	TRBJ2-1	NA	CASSYDWREINNEQFF	TGTGCCAGCAGTTACGACTGGCGGGAGATTAACAATGAGCAGTTCTTC
TRBV27	TRBD2	TRBJ2-3	NA	CASSLGLAATDTQYF	TGTGCCAGCAGTTTAGGGCTAGCGGCCACAGATACGCAGTATTTT
TRBV7-3	TRBD1	TRBJ2-2	NA	CASSFTGTANTGELFF	TGTGCCAGCAGTTTCACCGGGACAGCGAACACCGGGGAGCTGTTTTTT
TRBV6-5	TRBD2	TRBJ2-1	NA	CASSYGTSSEQFF	TGTGCCAGCAGTTACGGGACTAGCAGTGAGCAGTTCTTC
TRBV6-1	TRBD1	TRBJ1-5	NA	CASSAGTGTVWQGQPQHF	TGTGCCAGCAGTGCCGGGACAGGGACGGTGTGGCAAGGTCAGCCCCAGCATTTT
TRBV27	TRBD1	TRBJ2-7	NA	CAIGTGRGREQYF	TGTGCCATCGGGACAGGAAGAGGTCGGGAGCAGTACTTC
TRBV5-4	NA	TRBJ2-5	NA	CASSRDFQETQYF	TGTGCCAGCAGCCGGGACTTCCAAGAGACCCAGTACTTC
TRBV6-1	NA	TRBJ1-2	NA	CASSVEGVGGYTF	TGTGCCAGCAGTGTTGAGGGCGTTGGGGGCTACACCTTC
TRBV6-6	TRBD2	TRBJ2-3	NA	CASTLRASGSTDTQYF	TGTGCCAGCACCCTCCGGGCTAGCGGGAGTACAGATACGCAGTATTTT
TRBV30	NA	TRBJ2-1	NA	CAWSEGTFTYNEQFF	TGTGCCTGGAGTGAGGGGACTTTCACCTACAATGAGCAGTTCTTC
TRBV25-1	NA	TRBJ2-7	NA	CASSVVREWYEQYF	TGTGCCAGCAGTGTAGTCCGGGAGTGGTACGAGCAGTACTTC
TRBV18	NA	TRBJ1-1	NA	CASSKGRGYEAFF	TGTGCCAGCTCAAAGGGTCGGGGGTACGAAGCTTTCTTT
TRBV28	NA	TRBJ1-2	NA	CASSTLFSYTF	TGTGCCAGCAGCACCCTATTCAGCTACACCTTC
TRBV18	NA	TRBJ2-1	NA	CASSPPVADEQFF	TGTGCCAGCTCACCACCGGTGGCCGATGAGCAGTTCTTC